The table lists the clone carrying this T cell receptor (beta chain) with a few counts. Its antigen is currently unknown. The record originates from a study of CD8 T cells in ankylosing spondylitis. It was by quantitative 5'-RACE with molecular barcodes that TCR beta libraries were made. TCRdb reanalysed the 5' RACE reads using MiXCR and keeps one entry per CDR3 protein. Here the sample spans 250,000 to 300,000 distinct CDR3 sequences, 18% being singletons. The study, taken as a whole, reports: Roughly eight highly homologous variants made up a TCR beta motif that seemed to typify ankylosing spondylitis blood. Enrichment of disease-linked clones was reportedly significant in matched ankylosing spondylitis synovial fluid.

Germline CDR1 reads MDHEN; CDR2 reads SYDVKM. The CDR3 extends over 14 amino acids. V was cut by 3 bases and J by 5 bases, with 13 bases left in between. This sequence was found in a male donor with ankylosing spondylitis or in good health (not recorded which). Sequenced: blood, either unsorted or a sorted T cell fraction (not recorded which). The J gene is TRBJ2-5, the V gene TRBV28; D unresolved. CDR3 DNA: TGTGCCAGCAGTTTTTGGAGTCAGACTGAGACCCAGTACTTC. Translation: CASSFWSQTETQYF.